This T cell receptor (beta chain) derives from a study of cytomegalovirus exposure and HLA in healthy donors. Study conclusions and caveats: Segments of the TCR beta V type were, in most cases, productive about 87% or about 30% of the time in an earlier analysis. Indistinguishable V segments such as TRBV6-2 and TRBV6-3 were excluded. Analyzed later, most CMV-associated TCR beta chains appeared HLA-restricted. Most TCR sequences were seen very rarely across donors, but some public TCRs occurred in many.

The germline V gene encodes CDR1 SGHVS and CDR2 FQNEAQ. The CDR3 loop spans 16 amino acids. The V and J ends lost 5 bases and 8 bases respectively, with 21 bases between them. As to this clone: No antigen is known for it.

13 Jbeta primers and 60 Vbeta primers were used for the PCR. Some clones are missing from TCRdb's copy, which holds only in-frame ones; the method was immunoSEQ multiplex PCR. The sample holds 100,000 to 150,000 clones, 65% to 90% seen once. Sequenced sample: PBMCs. The receptor was derived from a young woman in good health and CMV-seropositive. V and J are TRBV7-8 and TRBJ1-4, with D hard to call. CDR3 loop: CASSLGDGSAGEKLFF. The CDR3 DNA reads TGTGCCAGCAGCCTCGGCGATGGATCGGCAGGAGAAAAACTGTTTTTT.